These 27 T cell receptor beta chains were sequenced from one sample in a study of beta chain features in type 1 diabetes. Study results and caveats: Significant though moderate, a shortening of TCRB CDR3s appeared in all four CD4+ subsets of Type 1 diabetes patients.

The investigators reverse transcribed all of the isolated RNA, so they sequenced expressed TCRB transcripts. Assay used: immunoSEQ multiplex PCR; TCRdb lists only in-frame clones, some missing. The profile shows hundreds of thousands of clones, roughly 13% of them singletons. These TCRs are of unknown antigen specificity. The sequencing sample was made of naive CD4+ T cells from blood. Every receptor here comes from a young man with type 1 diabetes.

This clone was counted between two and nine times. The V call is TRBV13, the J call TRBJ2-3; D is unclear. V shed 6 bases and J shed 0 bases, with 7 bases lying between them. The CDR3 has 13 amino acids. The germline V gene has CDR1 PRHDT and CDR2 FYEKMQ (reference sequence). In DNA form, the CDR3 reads TGTGCCAGCAGTACCGCTAGCACAGATACGCAGTATTTT. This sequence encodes CASSTASTDTQYF.

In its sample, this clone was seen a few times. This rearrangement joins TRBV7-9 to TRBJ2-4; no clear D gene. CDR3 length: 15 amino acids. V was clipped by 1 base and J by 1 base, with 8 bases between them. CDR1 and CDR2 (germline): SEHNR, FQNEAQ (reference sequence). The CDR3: CASSLVGSAKNIQYF. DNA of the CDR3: TGTGCCAGCAGCTTAGTGGGGTCCGCCAAAAACATTCAGTACTTC.

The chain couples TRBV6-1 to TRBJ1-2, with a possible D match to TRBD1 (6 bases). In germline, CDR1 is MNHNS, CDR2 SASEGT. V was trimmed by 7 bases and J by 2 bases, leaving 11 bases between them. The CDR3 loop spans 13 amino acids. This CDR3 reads CASIRGHNYGYTF. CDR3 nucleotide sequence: TGTGCCAGCATACGGGGACACAACTATGGCTACACCTTC.

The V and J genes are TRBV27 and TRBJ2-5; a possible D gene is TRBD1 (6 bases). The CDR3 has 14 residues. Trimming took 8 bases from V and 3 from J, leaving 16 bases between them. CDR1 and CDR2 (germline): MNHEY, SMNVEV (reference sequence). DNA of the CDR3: TGTGCCAGCCGTTCCGGACAGTCAAAAGAGACCCAGTACTTC. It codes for CASRSGQSKETQYF.

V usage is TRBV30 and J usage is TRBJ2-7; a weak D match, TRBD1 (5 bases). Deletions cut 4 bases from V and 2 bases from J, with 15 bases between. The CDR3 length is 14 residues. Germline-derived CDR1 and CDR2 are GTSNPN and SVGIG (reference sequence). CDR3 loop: CAWTTLAGTYEQYF. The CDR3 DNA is TGTGCCTGGACCACCCTGGCAGGGACCTACGAGCAGTACTTC.

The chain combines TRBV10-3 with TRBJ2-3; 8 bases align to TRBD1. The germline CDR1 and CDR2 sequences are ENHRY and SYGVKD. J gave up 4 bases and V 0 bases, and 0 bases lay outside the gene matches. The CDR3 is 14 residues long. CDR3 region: CAISESTGADTQYF. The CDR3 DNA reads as TGTGCCATCAGTGAGTCGACAGGGGCAGATACGCAGTATTTT.

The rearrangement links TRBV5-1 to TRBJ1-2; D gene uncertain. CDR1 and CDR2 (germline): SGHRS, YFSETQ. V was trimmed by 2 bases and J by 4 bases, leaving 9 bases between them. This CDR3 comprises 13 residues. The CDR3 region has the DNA TGCGCCAGCAGCTTTGAGGCCGGCTATGGCTACACCTTC. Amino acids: CASSFEAGYGYTF. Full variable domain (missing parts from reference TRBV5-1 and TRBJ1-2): KAGVTQTPRYLIKTRGQQVTLSCSPISGHRSVSWYQQTPGQGLQFLFEYFSETQRNKGNFPGRFSGRQFSNSRSEMNVSTLELGDSALYLCASSFEAGYGYTFGSGTRLTVV.

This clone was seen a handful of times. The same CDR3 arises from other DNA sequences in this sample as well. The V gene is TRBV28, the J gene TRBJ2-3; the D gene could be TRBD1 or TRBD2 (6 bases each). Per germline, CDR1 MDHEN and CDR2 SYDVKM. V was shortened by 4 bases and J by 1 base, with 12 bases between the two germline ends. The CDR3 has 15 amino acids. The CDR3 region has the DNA TGTGCCAGCAGTTCCCCGGGGGCCGGCACAGATACGCAGTATTTT. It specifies CASSSPGAGTDTQYF. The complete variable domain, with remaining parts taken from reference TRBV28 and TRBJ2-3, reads DVKVTQSSRYLVKRTGEKVFLECVQDMDHENMFWYRQDPGLGLRLIYFSYDVKMKEKGDIPEGYSVSREKKERFSLILESASTNQTSMYLCASSSPGAGTDTQYFGPGTRLTVL.

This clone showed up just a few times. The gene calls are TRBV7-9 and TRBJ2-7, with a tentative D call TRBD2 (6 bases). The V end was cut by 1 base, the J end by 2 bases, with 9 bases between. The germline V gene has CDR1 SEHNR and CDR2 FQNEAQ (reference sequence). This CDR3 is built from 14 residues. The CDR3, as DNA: TGTGCCAGCAGCTTAGTGGAGGGCCCCTACGAGCAGTACTTC. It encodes CASSLVEGPYEQYF.

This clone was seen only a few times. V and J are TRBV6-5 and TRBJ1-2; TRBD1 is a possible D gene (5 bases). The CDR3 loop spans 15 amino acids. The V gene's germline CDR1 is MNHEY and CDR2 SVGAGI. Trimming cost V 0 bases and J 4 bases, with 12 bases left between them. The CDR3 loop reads CASSYSGQVIYGYTF. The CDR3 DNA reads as TGTGCCAGCAGTTACTCAGGACAAGTAATCTATGGCTACACCTTC.

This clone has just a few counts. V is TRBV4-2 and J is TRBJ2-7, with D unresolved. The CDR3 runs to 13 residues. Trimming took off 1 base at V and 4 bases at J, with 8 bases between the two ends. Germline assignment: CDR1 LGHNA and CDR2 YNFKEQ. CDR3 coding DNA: TGTGCCAGCAGCCAAGGGAAGGGTTACGAGCAGTACTTC. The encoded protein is CASSQGKGYEQYF.

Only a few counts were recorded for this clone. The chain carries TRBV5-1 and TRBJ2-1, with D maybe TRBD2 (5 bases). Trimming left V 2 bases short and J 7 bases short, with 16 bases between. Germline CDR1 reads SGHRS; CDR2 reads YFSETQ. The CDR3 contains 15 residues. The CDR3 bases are TGCGCCAGCAGCTTAACCCCCGGGGTAGCGAATGAGCAGTTCTTC. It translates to CASSLTPGVANEQFF.

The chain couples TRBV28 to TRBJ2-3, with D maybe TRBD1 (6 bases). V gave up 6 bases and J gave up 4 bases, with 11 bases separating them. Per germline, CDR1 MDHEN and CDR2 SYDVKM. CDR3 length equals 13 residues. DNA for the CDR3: TGTGCCAGCAGGGGGGCCCAGGCAGATACGCAGTATTTT. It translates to CASRGAQADTQYF.

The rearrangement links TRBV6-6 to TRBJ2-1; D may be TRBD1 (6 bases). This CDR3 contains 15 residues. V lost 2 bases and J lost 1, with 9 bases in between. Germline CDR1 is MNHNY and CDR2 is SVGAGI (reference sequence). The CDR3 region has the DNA TGTGCCAGCAGTTACGTACAGGGATCCTACAATGAGCAGTTCTTC. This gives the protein CASSYVQGSYNEQFF.

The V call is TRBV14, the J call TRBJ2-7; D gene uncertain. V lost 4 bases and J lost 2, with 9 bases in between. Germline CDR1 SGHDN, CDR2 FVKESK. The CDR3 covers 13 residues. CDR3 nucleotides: TGTGCCAGCAGCCGTATCAGAGCCTACGAGCAGTACTTC. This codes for CASSRIRAYEQYF.

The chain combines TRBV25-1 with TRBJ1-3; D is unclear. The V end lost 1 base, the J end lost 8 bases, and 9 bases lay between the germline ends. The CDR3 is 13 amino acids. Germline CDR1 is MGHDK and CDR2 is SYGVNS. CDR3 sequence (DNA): TGTGCCAGCAGTGAATTTGGGAGGGACACCATATATTTT. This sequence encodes CASSEFGRDTIYF.

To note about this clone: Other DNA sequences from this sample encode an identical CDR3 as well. This chain's CDR3 is CASSSGQGDGYTF. The CDR3 DNA reads TGCGCCAGCAGCTCGGGACAGGGAGATGGCTACACCTTC. The gene calls are TRBV5-1 and TRBJ1-2, with 9 bases lining up with TRBD1. The trim removed 3 bases at V and 6 bases at J, leaving 3 bases unmatched. The CDR3 totals 13 residues. CDR1 and CDR2 from the germline V gene are SGHRS and YFSETQ.

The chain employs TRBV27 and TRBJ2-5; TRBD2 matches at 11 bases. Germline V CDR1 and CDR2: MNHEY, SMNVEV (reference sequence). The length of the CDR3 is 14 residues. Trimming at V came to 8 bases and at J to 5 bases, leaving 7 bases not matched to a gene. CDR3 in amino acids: CASGGLAGGETQYF. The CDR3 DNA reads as TGTGCCAGCGGCGGCCTAGCGGGAGGCGAGACCCAGTACTTC.

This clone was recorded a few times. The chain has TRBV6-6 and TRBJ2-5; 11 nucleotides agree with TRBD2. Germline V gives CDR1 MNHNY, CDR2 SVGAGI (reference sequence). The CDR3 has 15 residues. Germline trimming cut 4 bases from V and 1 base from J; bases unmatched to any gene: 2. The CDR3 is CASSFTSGGQETQYF. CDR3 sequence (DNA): TGTGCCAGCAGTTTCACTAGCGGGGGCCAAGAGACCCAGTACTTC.

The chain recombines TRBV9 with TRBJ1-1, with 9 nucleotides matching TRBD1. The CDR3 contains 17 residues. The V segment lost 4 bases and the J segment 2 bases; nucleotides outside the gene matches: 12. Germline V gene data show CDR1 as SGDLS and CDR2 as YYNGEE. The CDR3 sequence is CASSPGTGSLFNTEAFF. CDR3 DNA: TGTGCCAGCAGCCCCGGGACAGGGAGCCTTTTTAACACTGAAGCTTTCTTT.

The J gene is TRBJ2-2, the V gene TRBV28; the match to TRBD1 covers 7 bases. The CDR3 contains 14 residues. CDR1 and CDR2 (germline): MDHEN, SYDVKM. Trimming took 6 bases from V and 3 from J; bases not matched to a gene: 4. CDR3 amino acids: CASSPGQDTGELFF. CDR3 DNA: TGTGCCAGCAGCCCCGGACAGGACACCGGGGAGCTGTTTTTT.

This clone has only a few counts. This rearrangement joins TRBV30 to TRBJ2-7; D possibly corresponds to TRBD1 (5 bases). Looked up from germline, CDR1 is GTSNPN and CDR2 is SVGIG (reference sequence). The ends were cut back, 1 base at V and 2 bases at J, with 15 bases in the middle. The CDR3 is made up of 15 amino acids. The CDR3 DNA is TGTGCCTGGAGTGGAGATCTAACAGGTCCCTACGAGCAGTACTTC. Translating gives CAWSGDLTGPYEQYF. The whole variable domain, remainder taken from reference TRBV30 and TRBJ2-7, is SQTIHQWPATLVQPVGSPLSLECTVEGTSNPNLYWYRQAAGRGLQLLFYSVGIGQISSEVPQNLSASRPQDRQFILSSKKLLLSDSGFYLCAWSGDLTGPYEQYFGPGTRLTVT.

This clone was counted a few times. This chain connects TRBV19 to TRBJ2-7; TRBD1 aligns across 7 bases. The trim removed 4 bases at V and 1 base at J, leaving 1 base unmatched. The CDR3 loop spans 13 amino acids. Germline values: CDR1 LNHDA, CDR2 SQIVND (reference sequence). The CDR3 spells CASSTGQSYEQYF. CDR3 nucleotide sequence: TGTGCCAGTAGTACGGGACAGTCCTACGAGCAGTACTTC.

The CDR3 nucleotides read TGTGCCAGCAGTGCTCAGACAGGCTCGAACACTGAAGCTTTCTTT. Translation: CASSAQTGSNTEAFF. The chain has TRBV6-1 and TRBJ1-1; perhaps TRBD1 as D (6 bases). V lost 4 bases to trimming and J lost 1 base, with 13 bases between them. The CDR3 spans 15 residues. CDR1 and CDR2 (germline): MNHNS, SASEGT.

For the CDR3, the DNA is TGTGCCTGGAGTCCCCTGACATTATTGAACACTGAAGCTTTCTTT. Translation: CAWSPLTLLNTEAFF. The chain recombines TRBV30 with TRBJ1-1; D gene uncertain. The CDR3 extends over 15 amino acids. Trimming removed 2 bases at V and 0 bases at J, with 13 bases between. Per germline, CDR1 GTSNPN and CDR2 SVGIG (reference sequence).

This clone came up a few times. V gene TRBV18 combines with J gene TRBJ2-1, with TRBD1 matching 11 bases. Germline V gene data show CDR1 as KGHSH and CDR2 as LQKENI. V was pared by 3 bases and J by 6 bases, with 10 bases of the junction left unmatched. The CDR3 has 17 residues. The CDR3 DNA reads TGTGCCAGCTCACCGCAGGGTTCCGGGACAGGGGGCAATGAGCAGTTCTTC. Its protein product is CASSPQGSGTGGNEQFF.

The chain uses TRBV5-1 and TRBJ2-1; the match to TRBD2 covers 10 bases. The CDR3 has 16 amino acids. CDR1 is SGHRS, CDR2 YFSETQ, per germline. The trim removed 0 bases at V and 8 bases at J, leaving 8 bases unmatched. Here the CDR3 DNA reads TGCGCCAGCAGCTTGGGCCCGGGACTAGCGATAGATGAGCAGTTCTTC. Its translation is CASSLGPGLAIDEQFF.